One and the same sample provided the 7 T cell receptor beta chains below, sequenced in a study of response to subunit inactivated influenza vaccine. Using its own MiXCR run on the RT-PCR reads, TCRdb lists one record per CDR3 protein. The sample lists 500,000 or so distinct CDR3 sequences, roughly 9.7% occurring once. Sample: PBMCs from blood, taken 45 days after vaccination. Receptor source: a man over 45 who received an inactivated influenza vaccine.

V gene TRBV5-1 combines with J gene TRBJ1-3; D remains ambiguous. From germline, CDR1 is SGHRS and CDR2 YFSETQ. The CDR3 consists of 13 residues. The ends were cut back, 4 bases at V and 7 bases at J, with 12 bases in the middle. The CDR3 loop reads CASSEDPGNTIYF. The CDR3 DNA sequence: TGCGCCAGCAGCGAGGATCCGGGGAACACCATATATTTT.

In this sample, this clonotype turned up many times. The CDR3 protein is CASGQGAEAFF. DNA of the CDR3: TGTGCCAGCGGGCAGGGGGCGGAAGCTTTCTTT. The rearrangement links TRBV12-3 or TRBV12-4 to TRBJ1-1; 8 bases match TRBD1. This CDR3 has 11 amino acids. V dropped 8 bases and J dropped 8; count of bases not matched to a gene: 4.

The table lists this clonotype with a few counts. DNA of the CDR3: TGTGCCAGCAAGGGCCCTTTCTATGGCTACACCTTC. As protein: CASKGPFYGYTF. The chain links TRBV6-5 to TRBJ1-2; D is unclear. The CDR3 runs 12 residues. The germline V gene has CDR1 MNHEY and CDR2 SVGAGI. Trimming shortened V by 7 bases and J by 4 bases, and 10 bases separated the two germline ends.

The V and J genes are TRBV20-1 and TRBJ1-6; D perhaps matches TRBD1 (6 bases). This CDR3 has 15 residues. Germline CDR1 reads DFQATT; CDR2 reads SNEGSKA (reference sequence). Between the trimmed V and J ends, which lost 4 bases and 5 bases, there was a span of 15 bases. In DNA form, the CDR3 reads TGCAGTGCTAAGACAGGATACAGTAATAATTCACCCCTCCACTTT. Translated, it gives CSAKTGYSNNSPLHF.

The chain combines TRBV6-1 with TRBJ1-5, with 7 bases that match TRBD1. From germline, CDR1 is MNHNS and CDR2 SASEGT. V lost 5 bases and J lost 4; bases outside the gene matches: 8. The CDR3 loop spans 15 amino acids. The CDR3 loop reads CASSRMGQSNQPQHF. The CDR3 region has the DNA TGTGCCAGCAGTCGCATGGGACAGTCTAATCAGCCCCAGCATTTT.

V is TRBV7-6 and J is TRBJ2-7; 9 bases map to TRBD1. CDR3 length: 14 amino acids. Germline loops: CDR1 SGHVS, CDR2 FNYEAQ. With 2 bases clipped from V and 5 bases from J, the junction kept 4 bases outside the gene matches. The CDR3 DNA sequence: TGTGCCAGCAGCTTACCGACAGGGGGAAACGAGCAGTACTTC. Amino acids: CASSLPTGGNEQYF.

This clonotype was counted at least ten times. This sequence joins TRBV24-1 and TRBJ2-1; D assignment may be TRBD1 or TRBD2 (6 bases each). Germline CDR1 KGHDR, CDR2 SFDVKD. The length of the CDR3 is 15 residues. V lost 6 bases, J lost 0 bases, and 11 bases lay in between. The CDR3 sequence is CATSLGGSSYNEQFF. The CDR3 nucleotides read TGTGCCACCAGTCTGGGGGGCAGCTCCTACAATGAGCAGTTCTTC.